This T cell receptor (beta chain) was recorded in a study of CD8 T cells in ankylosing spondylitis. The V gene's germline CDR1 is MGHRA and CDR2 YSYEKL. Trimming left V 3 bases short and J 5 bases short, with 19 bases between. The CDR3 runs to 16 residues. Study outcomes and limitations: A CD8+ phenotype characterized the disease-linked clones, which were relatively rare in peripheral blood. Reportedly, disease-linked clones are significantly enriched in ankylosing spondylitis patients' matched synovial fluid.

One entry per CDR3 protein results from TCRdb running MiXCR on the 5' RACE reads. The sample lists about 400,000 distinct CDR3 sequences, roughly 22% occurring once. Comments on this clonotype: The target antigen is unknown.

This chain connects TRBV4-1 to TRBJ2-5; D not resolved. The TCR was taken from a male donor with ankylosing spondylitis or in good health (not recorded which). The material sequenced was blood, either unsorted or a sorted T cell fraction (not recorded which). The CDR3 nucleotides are TGCGCCAGCAGCCAGGAAGAAGGGCCCGTACTGGAGACCCAGTACTTC. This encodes CASSQEEGPVLETQYF.